The T cell receptor beta chain described here comes from a study of CD8 T cells in ankylosing spondylitis. It was by quantitative 5'-RACE with molecular barcodes that TCR beta libraries were made. MiXCR, run by TCRdb on the 5' RACE reads, gives a single entry per CDR3 protein. The data show a few hundred thousand distinct CDR3 sequences, roughly 13% seen once. As for this clonotype: Antigen specificity is unknown.

The CDR3 is 15 residues long. Trimming removed 3 bases from V and 7 bases from J; junction bases left unmatched: 9. Germline-derived CDR1 and CDR2 are SGHRS and YFSETQ. Overall study findings and caveats: A TCR beta motif of eight highly homologous variants appeared characteristic of ankylosing spondylitis blood. Earlier studies detected some motif variants in reactive arthritis synovial fluid and blood. Disease-linked clones proved CD8+ and comparatively uncommon in peripheral blood.

This chain connects TRBV5-1 to TRBJ1-2; 10 positions agree with TRBD1. Sequenced sample: blood, either unsorted or a sorted T cell fraction (not recorded which). The sequence was obtained from a male donor with ankylosing spondylitis. The CDR3 DNA is TGCGCCAGCAGCTCCGACAGGGGGCGTCTTGGTGGCTACACCTTC. Its protein is CASSSDRGRLGGYTF. Using reference TRBV5-1 and TRBJ1-2 for the parts outside the CDR3, the full variable domain is KAGVTQTPRYLIKTRGQQVTLSCSPISGHRSVSWYQQTPGQGLQFLFEYFSETQRNKGNFPGRFSGRQFSNSRSEMNVSTLELGDSALYLCASSSDRGRLGGYTFGSGTRLTVV.